These 5 T cell receptor beta chains came from one sample sequenced in a study of blood T cells in healthy people across ages. Together with a sample-barcoded 5' primer, a J-beta primer mix was included in a second PCR lasting about 6 to 11 cycles. TCRdb reanalysed the 5' RACE reads using MiXCR and keeps one entry per CDR3 protein. The sample has about 1.7 million distinct CDR3 sequences; 28% are singletons. Sequences were obtained from blood. The source is a woman in her thirties in good health.

The chain links TRBV6-2 or TRBV6-3 to TRBJ2-5; D not certain. Germline V gives CDR1 MNHEY, CDR2 SVGEGT. Trimming left V 0 bases short and J 4 bases short, with 9 bases between. The CDR3 is 14 residues long. The CDR3 region is CASSYSSRVETQYF. As DNA, the CDR3 is TGTGCCAGCAGTTACTCATCACGGGTAGAGACCCAGTACTTC.

The chain joins TRBV20-1 to TRBJ2-5, with 7 bases lining up with TRBD2. Losses at the gene ends were 3 bases for V and 3 bases for J; bases not matched to a gene: 10. The CDR3 runs 15 residues. In germline, CDR1 is DFQATT, CDR2 SNEGSKA (reference sequence). DNA of the CDR3: TGCAGTGCTAGGCTGGGCGGGAGAGTGAAAGAGACCCAGTACTTC. Translation gives CSARLGGRVKETQYF.

The rearrangement links TRBV20-1 to TRBJ1-2; D is perhaps TRBD1 (6 bases). Trimming shortened V by 0 bases and J by 12 bases, and 20 bases separated the two germline ends. CDR3 length equals 14 residues. CDR1 is DFQATT and CDR2 is SNEGSKA in the germline V gene (reference sequence). The CDR3, as DNA: TGCAGTGCTAGAGAGGGGGGTGGCACCGGGGGCCACACCTTC. Translation gives CSAREGGGTGGHTF.

Notes on this clonotype: This may arise from a read error, as a much more abundant clone is one base away. V usage is TRBV25-1 and J usage is TRBJ2-5; tentatively, D is TRBD1 or TRBD2 (6 bases each). CDR3 length equals 15 residues. Germline V gives CDR1 MGHDK, CDR2 SYGVNS. CDR3: CACSEFGGGSETQYF. Written as DNA, the CDR3 is TGTGCCTGCAGTGAATTCGGGGGCGGGTCAGAGACCCAGTACTTC.

In this sample, this clonotype turned up a few times. The V and J genes are TRBV20-1 and TRBJ2-1; 8 bases are shared with TRBD2. The CDR3 sequence is 15 residues long. From germline, CDR1 is DFQATT and CDR2 SNEGSKA (reference sequence). J lost 8 bases, V lost 0 bases, and 9 bases had no gene match. CDR3 region: CSARDSRGARHEQFF. DNA for the CDR3: TGCAGTGCTAGAGATTCGCGGGGGGCGAGACATGAGCAGTTCTTC.